This T cell receptor beta chain was sequenced during a study of T cell repertoires in cytomegalovirus infection. Study overall: The study used recently identified HLA-C-restricted and well-studied HLA-B-restricted CMV epitopes. CMV infection together with matching HLA type was indicated by public TCR beta signatures. General study results and limits: In two of eight donors, the top clonotype was HLA-C-restricted CMV-specific.

TCRdb re-derived calls from the reads in MiXCR, one entry per CDR3 protein. The table has roughly 700,000 distinct CDR3 sequences, about 33% seen once. The V end was cut by 6 bases, the J end by 4 bases, with 14 bases between. The CDR3 runs 14 residues. Germline CDR1 reads MNHEY; CDR2 reads SVGEGT. To note about this clonotype: Its antigen is still unknown.

The chain employs TRBV6-2 or TRBV6-3 and TRBJ2-3, with TRBD1 as a possible D gene (6 bases). The sequencing here drew on cultured PBMCs, taken from culture after CMV antigen stimulation. The receptor was derived from a human donor in good health (CMV status not recorded). Some clones in this sample may be carry-over from other donors' samples. In nucleotides, the CDR3 is TGTGCCAGCAGGACCAGGGGAGCTGCAGATACGCAGTATTTT. Its translation is CASRTRGAADTQYF.